Many counts were recorded for the clone carrying this T cell receptor beta chain. As yet, its antigen is unknown. The data derive from a study of T cells after yellow fever vaccination. Study-wide results and limits: CD4 and CD8 compartments shared a small share of clonotypes. Post-booster reappearance was seen for most primary-vaccination clones (nearly 97% CD4, around 91% CD8). Abundant clonotypes from the bulk population could contaminate FACS-sorted repertoires.

Germline V CDR1 and CDR2: LNHNV, YYDKDF (reference sequence). Between the trimmed V and J ends, which lost 6 bases and 0 bases, there was a span of 12 bases. CDR3 length: 15 residues. TCRdb processed the 5' RACE reads anew with MiXCR; each CDR3 protein has one entry. The data show about 50,000 distinct CDR3 sequences, roughly 7.3% seen once. This TCR came from a man aged 18 to 30 who received the YFV17D yellow fever vaccine. This chain uses TRBV15 with TRBJ1-5; tentative D call: TRBD1 (6 bases). Sequencing was performed on CD8+ T cells sorted from PBMCs, taken approximately 15 days after the first yellow fever vaccination. The CDR3 spells CATSDRRDSNQPQHF. In DNA form, the CDR3 reads TGTGCCACCAGTGACAGGCGAGATAGCAATCAGCCCCAGCATTTT.